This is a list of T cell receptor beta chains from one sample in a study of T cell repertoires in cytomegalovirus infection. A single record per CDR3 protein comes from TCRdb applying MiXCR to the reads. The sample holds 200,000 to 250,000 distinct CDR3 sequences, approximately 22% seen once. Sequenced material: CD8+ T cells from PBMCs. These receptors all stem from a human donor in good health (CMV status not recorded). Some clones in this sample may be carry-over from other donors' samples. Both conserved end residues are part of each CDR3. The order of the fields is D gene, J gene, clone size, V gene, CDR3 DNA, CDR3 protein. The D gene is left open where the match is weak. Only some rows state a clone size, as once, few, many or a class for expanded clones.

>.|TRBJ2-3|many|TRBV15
TGTGCCACCAGAATGTTCGGCGCCAGCACAGATACGCAGTATTTT
CATRMFGASTDTQYF
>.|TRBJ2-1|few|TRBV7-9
TGTGCCAGCAGCTTCATAGCGGAGAGCTCCTACAATGAGCAGTTCTTC
CASSFIAESSYNEQFF
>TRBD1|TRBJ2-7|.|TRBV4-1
TGCGCCAGCAGCTACGACAGGGGAGGAACCTACGAGCAGTACTTC
CASSYDRGGTYEQYF
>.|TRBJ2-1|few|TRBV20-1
TGCAGTGCTAGTCGCGGGGAGCGCCCCCGGGGCAATGAGCAGTTCTTC
CSASRGERPRGNEQFF
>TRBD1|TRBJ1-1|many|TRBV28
TGTGCCAGCAGTTCGCGGACAGGGGGGGGTGAAGCTTTCTTT
CASSSRTGGGEAFF
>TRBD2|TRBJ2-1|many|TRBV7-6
TGTGCCAGCAGCTTACGACGGGGGGGCGAATACAATGAGCAGTTCTTC
CASSLRRGGEYNEQFF
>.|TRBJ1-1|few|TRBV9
TGTGCCAGCAGCGTAGAGCTGGGTTTGAACACTGAAGCTTTCTTT
CASSVELGLNTEAFF
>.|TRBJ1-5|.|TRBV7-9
TGTGCCAGCAGCGGCGTCGGGGCCAGGAATCAGCCCCAGCATTTT
CASSGVGARNQPQHF
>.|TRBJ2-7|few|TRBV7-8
TGTGCCAGCAGCTTAGATCCCAACGGGTACTCCTACGAGCAGTACTTC
CASSLDPNGYSYEQYF
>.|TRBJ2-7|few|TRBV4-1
TGCGCCAGCAGCCAAGGGGCCGGCTACGAGCAGTACTTC
CASSQGAGYEQYF
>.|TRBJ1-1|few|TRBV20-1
TGCAGTGCTAGGGAGGGTGGGGAGGACACTGAAGCTTTCTTT
CSAREGGEDTEAFF
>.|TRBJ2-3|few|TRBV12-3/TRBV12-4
TGTGCCAGCAGTTTTGACCTAGCCGCAGATACGCAGTATTTT
CASSFDLAADTQYF
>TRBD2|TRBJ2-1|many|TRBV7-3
TGTGCCAGCAGCTCACTAGCGAGCTCCTACAATGAGCAGTTCTTC
CASSSLASSYNEQFF
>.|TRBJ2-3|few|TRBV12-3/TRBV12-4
TGTGCCAGCAACCTTCTGGGGAGGGCGGGGGCCTTACCACCTACGCAGTATTTT
CASNLLGRAGALPPTQYF
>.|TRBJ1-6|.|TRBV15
TGTGCCACCAGTGAGTGGAATTCACCCCTCCACTTT
CATSEWNSPLHF
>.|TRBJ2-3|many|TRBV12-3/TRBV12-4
TGTGCCAGCAGTCCCTTGGGGGAATCTAGCACAGATACGCAGTATTTT
CASSPLGESSTDTQYF
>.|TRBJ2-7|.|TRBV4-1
TGCGCCAGCAGCGACTACCAGGATAGCGAGCAGTACTTC
CASSDYQDSEQYF
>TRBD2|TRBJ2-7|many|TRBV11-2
TGTGCCAGCAGCTTCGGACTAGCGGGGGTCTACGAGCAGTACTTC
CASSFGLAGVYEQYF
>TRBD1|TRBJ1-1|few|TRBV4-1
TGCGCCAGCAGCCAACTGACAGGGGTGAACACTGAAGCTTTCTTT
CASSQLTGVNTEAFF
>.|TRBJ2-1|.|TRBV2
TGTGCCAGCGAGGCGTACAATGAGCAGTTCTTC
CASEAYNEQFF
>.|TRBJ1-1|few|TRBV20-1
TGCAGTGCCGCCATGAACACTGAAGCTTTCTTT
CSAAMNTEAFF
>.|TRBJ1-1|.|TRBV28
TGTGCCAGCAGCCCATTCGAAACTGAAGCTTTCTTT
CASSPFETEAFF
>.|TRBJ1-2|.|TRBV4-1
TGCGCCAGCAGCCAAGTCGGCAGACTAGCTCTTGTCGACGGCTACACCTTC
CASSQVGRLALVDGYTF
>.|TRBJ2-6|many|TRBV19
TGTGCCAGTAGTATAGGGACTGGGGCCAACGTCCTGACTTTC
CASSIGTGANVLTF
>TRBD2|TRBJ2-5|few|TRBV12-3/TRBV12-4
TGTGCCAGCACCCCTTTTGGACTAGCGGGGGACAAAGAGACCCAGTACTTC
CASTPFGLAGDKETQYF
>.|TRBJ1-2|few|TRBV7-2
TGTGCCAGCAGCTTAGCTCATTTGGGTGGCTACACCTTC
CASSLAHLGGYTF
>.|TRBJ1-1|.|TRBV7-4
TGTGCCAGCAGCTTATTCGGGGTGAACACTGAAGCTTTCTTT
CASSLFGVNTEAFF
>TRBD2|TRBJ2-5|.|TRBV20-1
TGCAGTCTTCTTGTGTATAGCGGGGGGGAGGTGGTGACCCAGTACTTC
CSLLVYSGGEVVTQYF
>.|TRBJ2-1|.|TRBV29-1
TGCAGCGTTTTTGGGGGTCCGGGCGTGGATGAGCAGTTCTTC
CSVFGGPGVDEQFF
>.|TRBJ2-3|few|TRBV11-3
TGTGCCAGCAGCCCCGGAGGCAGCACAGATACGCAGTATTTT
CASSPGGSTDTQYF
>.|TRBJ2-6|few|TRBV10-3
TGTGCCATCAGTGAGTCCCCGAGATCTTCTGGGGCCAACGTCCTGACTTTC
CAISESPRSSGANVLTF
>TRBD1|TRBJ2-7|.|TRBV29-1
TGCAGCGTTGCGGGGACAGCCTACGAGCAGTACTTC
CSVAGTAYEQYF
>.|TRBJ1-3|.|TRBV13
TGTGCCAGCAGCTTAGTAGGGGGAAACTCTGGAAACACCATATATTTT
CASSLVGGNSGNTIYF
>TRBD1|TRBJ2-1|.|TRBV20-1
TGCAGTGTCCGAGGCTGGGACAGGGCTCATGAGCAGTTCTTC
CSVRGWDRAHEQFF
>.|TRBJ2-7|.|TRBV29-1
TGCAGCGTTGAAGGAACTAGGGACGAAGCGGGTGCCTCAACGGCCTACGAGCAGTACTTC
CSVEGTRDEAGASTAYEQYF
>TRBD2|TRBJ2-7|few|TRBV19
TGTGCCAGTAAGTCGGCGGGGGGCGCCTTCAGCGAGCAGTACTTC
CASKSAGGAFSEQYF
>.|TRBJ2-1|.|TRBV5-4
TGTGCCAGTAGCCCGGGACTCAATGAGCAGTTCTTC
CASSPGLNEQFF
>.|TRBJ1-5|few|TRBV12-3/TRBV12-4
TGTGCCAGCAGTTTGACAGCCGACAATCAGCCCCAGCATTTT
CASSLTADNQPQHF
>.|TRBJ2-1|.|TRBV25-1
TGTGCCAGCAGTACCTCCGGCAGTCCCTCCTACAATGAGCAGTTCTTC
CASSTSGSPSYNEQFF
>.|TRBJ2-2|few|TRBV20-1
TGCAGTGCGGGACAAACGAACACCGGGGAGCTGTTTTTT
CSAGQTNTGELFF
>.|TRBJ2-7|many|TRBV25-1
TGTGCCAGCAGTGGGGGGGACAGCATATCGCAGTACTTC
CASSGGDSISQYF
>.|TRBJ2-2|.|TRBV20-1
TGCAGTGCTAGAGATCGGACTAAAGAAGACACCGGGGAGCTGTTTTTT
CSARDRTKEDTGELFF
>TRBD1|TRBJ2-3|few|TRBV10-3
TGTGCCATCAGCAACATCGGGACAGAGAACACAGATACGCAGTATTTT
CAISNIGTENTDTQYF
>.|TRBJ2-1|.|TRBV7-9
TGTGCCAGCAGCTCACCGGAGGGTGCGGGCAATGAGCAGTTCTTC
CASSSPEGAGNEQFF
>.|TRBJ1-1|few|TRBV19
TGTGCCAGTAGTGCGGGACAACTGAACACTGAAGCTTTCTTT
CASSAGQLNTEAFF
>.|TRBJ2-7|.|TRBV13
TGTGCCAGCAGCGAGGGACCCCTCCTGGGCACGTACGAGCAGTACTTC
CASSEGPLLGTYEQYF
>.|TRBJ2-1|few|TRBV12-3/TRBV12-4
TGTGCCAGCAGCCTATATAGTAGCGCGGATGAGCAGTTCTTC
CASSLYSSADEQFF
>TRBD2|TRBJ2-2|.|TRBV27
TGTGCCAGCAGTGCCGGGACTAGATACACCGGGGAGCTGTTTTTT
CASSAGTRYTGELFF
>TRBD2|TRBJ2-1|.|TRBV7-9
TGTGCCAGCAGCCCCGACAGCAGCGGGGGCCCTAATTACAATGAGCAGTTCTTC
CASSPDSSGGPNYNEQFF
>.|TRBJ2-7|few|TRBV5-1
TGCGCCAGCAGCTACAGGGTCGGGGAGCAGTACTTC
CASSYRVGEQYF
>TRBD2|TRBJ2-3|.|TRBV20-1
TGCAGTGCTAGAGATTATCAGCGGGACGACACAGATACGCAGTATTTT
CSARDYQRDDTDTQYF
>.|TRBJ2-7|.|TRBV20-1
TGCAGTGCTAGAGATCCTGAGGGGTCCTACGAGCAGTACTTC
CSARDPEGSYEQYF
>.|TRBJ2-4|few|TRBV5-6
TGTGCCAGCAGCTTTAGGTCCGGGTGGGAGAACATTCAGTACTTC
CASSFRSGWENIQYF
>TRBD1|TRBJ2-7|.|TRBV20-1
TGCAGTGCTAGAGACTTATCAGACAGGGCCTACGAGCAGTACTTC
CSARDLSDRAYEQYF
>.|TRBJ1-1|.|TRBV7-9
TGTGCCAGCAGCCCCCTCGGGGCGGAAGCTTTCTTT
CASSPLGAEAFF